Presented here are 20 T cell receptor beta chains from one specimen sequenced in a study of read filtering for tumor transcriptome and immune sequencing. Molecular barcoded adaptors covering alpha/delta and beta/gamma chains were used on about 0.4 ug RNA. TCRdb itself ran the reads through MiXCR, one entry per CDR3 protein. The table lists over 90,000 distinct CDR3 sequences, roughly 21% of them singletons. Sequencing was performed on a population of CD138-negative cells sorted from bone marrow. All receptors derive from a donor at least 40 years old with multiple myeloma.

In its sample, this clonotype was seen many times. CDR3 protein: CASSPVLLSSYNEQFF. For the CDR3, the DNA is TGTGCCAGCAGCCCCGTTTTACTGAGCTCCTACAATGAGCAGTTCTTC. This chain joins TRBV7-8 and TRBJ2-1, with unresolved D. CDR3 size: 16 residues. CDR1 and CDR2 (germline): SGHVS, FQNEAQ. The V gene lost 5 bases and the J gene lost 0 bases, with 14 bases spanning the gap.

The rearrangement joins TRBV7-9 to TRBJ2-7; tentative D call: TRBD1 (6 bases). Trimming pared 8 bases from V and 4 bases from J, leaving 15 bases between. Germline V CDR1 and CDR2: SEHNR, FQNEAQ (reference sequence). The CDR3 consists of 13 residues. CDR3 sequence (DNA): TGTGCCAGCGGCTCCCTACAGGGTTACGAGCAGTACTTC. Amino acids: CASGSLQGYEQYF.

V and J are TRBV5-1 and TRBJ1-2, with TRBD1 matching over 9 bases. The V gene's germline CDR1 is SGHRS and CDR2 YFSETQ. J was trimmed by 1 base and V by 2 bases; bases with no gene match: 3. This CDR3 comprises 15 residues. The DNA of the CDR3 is TGCGCCAGCAGCTTATCGGACAGGGGTAACTATGGCTACACCTTC. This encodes CASSLSDRGNYGYTF. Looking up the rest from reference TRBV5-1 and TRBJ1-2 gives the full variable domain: KAGVTQTPRYLIKTRGQQVTLSCSPISGHRSVSWYQQTPGQGLQFLFEYFSETQRNKGNFPGRFSGRQFSNSRSEMNVSTLELGDSALYLCASSLSDRGNYGYTFGSGTRLTVV.

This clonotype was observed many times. In DNA, the CDR3 is TGTGCCAGCAGCTCCACGTCGAAGGGATACTACGAGCAGTACTTC. Translation gives CASSSTSKGYYEQYF. The chain is built from TRBV7-9 and TRBJ2-7; D gene unclear. Trimming took off 4 bases at V and 3 bases at J, with 16 bases between the two ends. Germline CDR1 and CDR2: SEHNR and FQNEAQ (reference sequence). This CDR3 spans 15 amino acids.

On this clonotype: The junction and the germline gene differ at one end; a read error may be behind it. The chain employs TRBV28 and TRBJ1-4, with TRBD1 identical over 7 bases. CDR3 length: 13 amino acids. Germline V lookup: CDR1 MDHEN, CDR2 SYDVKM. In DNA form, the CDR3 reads TGTGCCGGCTACCAACAGGGGTTTGAAAAACTGTCTTTT. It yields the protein CAGYQQGFEKLSF. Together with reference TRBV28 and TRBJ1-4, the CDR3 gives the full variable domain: DVKVTQSSRYLVKRTGEKVFLECVQDMDHENMFWYRQDPGLGLRLIYFSYDVKMKEKGDIPEGYSVSREKKERFSLILESASTNQTSMYLCAGYQQGFEKLSFGSGTQLSVL.

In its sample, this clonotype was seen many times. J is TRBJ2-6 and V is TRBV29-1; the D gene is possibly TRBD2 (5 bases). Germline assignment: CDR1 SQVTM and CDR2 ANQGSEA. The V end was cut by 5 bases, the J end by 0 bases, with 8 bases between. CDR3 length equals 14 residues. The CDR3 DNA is TGCAGCGTTTTAGAGGGCTCTGGGGCCAACGTCCTGACTTTC. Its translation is CSVLEGSGANVLTF.

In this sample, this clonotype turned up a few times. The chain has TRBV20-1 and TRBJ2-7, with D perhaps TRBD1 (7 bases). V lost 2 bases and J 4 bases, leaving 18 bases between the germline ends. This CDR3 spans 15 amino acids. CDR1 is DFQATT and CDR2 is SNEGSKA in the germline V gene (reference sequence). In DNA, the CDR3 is TGCAGTGCTAGAAATCCAGCAGGGGGGTATTACGAGCAGTACTTC. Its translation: CSARNPAGGYYEQYF.

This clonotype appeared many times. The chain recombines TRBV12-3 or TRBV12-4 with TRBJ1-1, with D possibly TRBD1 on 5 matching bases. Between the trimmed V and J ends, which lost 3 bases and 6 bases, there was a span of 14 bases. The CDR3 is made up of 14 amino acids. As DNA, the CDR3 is TGTGCCAGCAGTTTTCGGGGGAGTGCTTCTGAAGCTTTCTTT. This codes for CASSFRGSASEAFF.

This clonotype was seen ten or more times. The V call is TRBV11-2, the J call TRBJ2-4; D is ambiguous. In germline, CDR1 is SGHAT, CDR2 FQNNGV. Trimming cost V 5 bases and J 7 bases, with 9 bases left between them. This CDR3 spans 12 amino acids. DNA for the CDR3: TGTGCCAGCAGCAAGGAGCATAACATTCAGTACTTC. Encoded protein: CASSKEHNIQYF.

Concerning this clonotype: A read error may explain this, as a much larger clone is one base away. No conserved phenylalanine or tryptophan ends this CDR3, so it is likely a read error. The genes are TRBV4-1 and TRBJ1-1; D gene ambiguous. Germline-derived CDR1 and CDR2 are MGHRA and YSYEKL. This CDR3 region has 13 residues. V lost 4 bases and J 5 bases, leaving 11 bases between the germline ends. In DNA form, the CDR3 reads TGCGCCAGCAGCCTAACAGATGGGACTGAAGCTTTCATT. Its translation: CASSLTDGTEAFI.

CDR3 sequence reads: CSARSGETQYF. The DNA of the CDR3 is TGCAGTGCTCGGTCGGGAGAGACCCAGTACTTC. This chain connects TRBV20-1 to TRBJ2-5; unclear D gene. This CDR3 has 11 residues. Germline-derived CDR1 and CDR2 are DFQATT and SNEGSKA (reference sequence). V gave up 5 bases and J gave up 4 bases, with 8 bases separating them.

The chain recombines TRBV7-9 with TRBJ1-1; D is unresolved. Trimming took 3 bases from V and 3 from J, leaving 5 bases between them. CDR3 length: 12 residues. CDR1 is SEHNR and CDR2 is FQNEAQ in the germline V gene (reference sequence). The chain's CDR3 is CASSFGDTEAFF. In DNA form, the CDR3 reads TGTGCCAGCAGCTTCGGGGACACTGAAGCTTTCTTT.

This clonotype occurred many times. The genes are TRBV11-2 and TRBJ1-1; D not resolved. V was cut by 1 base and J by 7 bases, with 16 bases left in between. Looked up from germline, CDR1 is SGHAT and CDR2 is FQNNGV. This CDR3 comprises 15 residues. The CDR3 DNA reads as TGTGCCAGCAGCTTAGTACGGTATCGAGGAGGTGAAGCTTTCTTT. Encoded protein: CASSLVRYRGGEAFF.

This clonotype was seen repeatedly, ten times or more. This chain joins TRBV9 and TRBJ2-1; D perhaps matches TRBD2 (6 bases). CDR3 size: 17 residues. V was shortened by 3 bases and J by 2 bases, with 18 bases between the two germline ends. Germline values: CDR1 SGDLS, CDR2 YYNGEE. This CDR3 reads CASSGGGAGRPYNEQFF. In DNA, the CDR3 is TGTGCCAGCAGCGGCGGAGGTGCGGGACGCCCCTACAATGAGCAGTTCTTC.

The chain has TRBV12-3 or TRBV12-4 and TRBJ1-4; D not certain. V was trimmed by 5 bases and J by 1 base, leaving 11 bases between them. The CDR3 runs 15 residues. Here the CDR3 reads CASSPALGTNEKLFF. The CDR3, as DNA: TGTGCCAGCAGTCCCGCCTTGGGAACTAATGAAAAACTGTTTTTT.

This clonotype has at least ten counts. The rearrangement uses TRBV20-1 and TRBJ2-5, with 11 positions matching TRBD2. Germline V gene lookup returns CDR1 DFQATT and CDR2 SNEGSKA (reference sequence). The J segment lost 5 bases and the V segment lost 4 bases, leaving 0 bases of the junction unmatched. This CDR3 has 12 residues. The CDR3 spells CSATSGGETQYF. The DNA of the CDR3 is TGCAGTGCTACTAGCGGGGGGGAGACCCAGTACTTC.

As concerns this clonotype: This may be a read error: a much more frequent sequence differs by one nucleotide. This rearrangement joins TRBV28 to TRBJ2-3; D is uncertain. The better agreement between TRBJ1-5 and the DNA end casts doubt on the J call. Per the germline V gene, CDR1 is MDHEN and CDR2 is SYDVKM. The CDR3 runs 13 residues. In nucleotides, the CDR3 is TGTGCCAGCAGTTTAATCCGCACAGATACGCAGCATTTT. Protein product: CASSLIRTDTQHF.

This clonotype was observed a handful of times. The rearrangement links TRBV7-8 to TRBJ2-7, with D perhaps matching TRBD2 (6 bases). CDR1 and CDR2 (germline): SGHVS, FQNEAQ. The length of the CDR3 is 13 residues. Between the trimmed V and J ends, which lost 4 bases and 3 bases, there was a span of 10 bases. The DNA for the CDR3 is TGTGCCAGCAGCTCTTGGGGGGACTACGAGCAGTACTTC. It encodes CASSSWGDYEQYF.

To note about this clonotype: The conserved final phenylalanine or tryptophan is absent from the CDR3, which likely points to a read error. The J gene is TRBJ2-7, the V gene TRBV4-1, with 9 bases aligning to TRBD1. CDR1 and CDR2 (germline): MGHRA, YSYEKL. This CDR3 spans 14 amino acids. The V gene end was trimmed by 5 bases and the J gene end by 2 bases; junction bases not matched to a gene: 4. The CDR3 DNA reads TGCGCCAGCAGCTCCTGGGACAGGGCCTACGAGCAGTACTCC. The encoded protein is CASSSWDRAYEQYS.

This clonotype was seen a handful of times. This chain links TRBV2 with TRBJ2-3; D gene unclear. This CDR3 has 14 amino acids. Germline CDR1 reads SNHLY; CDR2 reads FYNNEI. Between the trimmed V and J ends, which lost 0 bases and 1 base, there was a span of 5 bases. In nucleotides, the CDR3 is TGTGCCAGCAGTGAAGCCAGTGGCACAGATACGCAGTATTTT. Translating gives CASSEASGTDTQYF.